This TCR beta chain was found in a study of blood T cell repertoires in COVID-19. On the study more broadly: The United States, Italy and Spain supplied acute and convalescent COVID-19 samples. Sample material is recorded as cDNA or gDNA derived from T cells, B-cell-depleted T cells, or PBMCs.

The CDR3 covers 15 residues. V lost 0 bases and J lost 4, with 12 bases in between. Germline assignment: CDR1 LNHNV and CDR2 YYDKDF (reference sequence). Original methodology: Researchers report that nucleated cell counts were estimated from reference gene primer amplification. Assay used: immunoSEQ multiplex PCR; TCRdb lists only in-frame clones, some missing. V, J and clone size are those of that table, while D and trimming were read from the DNA. The sample holds some 110,000 clones; roughly 87% are singletons and the top ten take about 8%. The receptor was derived from a human donor in a cohort sampled during active COVID-19. V gene TRBV15 combines with J gene TRBJ2-5; a possible D gene is TRBD2 (5 bases). Sequencing used peripheral blood. Here the CDR3 DNA reads TGTGCCACCAGCAGAGATGGGCGGGTGGGAGAGACCCAGTACTTC. Translation gives CATSRDGRVGETQYF.